This T cell receptor (beta chain) was sequenced in a study of identical twins. This clonotype was counted ten times or more. Its antigen is as yet unknown. Carrying unique molecular identifiers, the cDNA also gained a universal primer site through template switching. One entry per CDR3 protein, called by TCRdb with MiXCR from the 5' RACE reads. The sample has about 150,000 distinct CDR3 sequences, 3% to 4% seen once. Germline values: CDR1 SGHRS, CDR2 YFSETQ. Trimming left V 0 bases short and J 9 bases short, with 15 bases between. This CDR3 has 14 residues. Study conclusions and caveats: Recombination models fit unrelated individuals' TCR alpha sharing but underestimated twins'. Findings came from cross-sectional statistics, without long-term follow-up of donors. Diverse VJ usage suggested most zero-insertion clonotypes were not invariant T cells.

The sequenced material came from memory T cells sorted from blood. The sequence was obtained from a man between 18 and 29 years old in good health. The genes are TRBV5-1 and TRBJ1-1; unclear D gene. CDR3 loop: CASSLAGRGSKAFF. The CDR3 nucleotides read TGCGCCAGCAGCTTGGCGGGTCGGGGATCTAAAGCTTTCTTT.